This T cell receptor (beta chain) is from a study of Ad26.COV2.S vaccination and SARS-CoV-2 variants. The overall study: The COV1001 Ad26.COV2.S trial arm included the donor. Ad26.COV2.S was injected intramuscularly once or twice, 56 days apart.

Notes on the study in general: After vaccination, reports described spike-specific CD8+ and CD4+ T cell responses as showing substantial breadth. Breadth and depth estimates from TCRs may understate total T cell responses.

With regard to this clone: Its antigen remains unidentified.

The treatment is: 19 received Ad26.COV2.S at low or high dose, single or two shots; 5 received placebo; per-sample allocation not given. Day 63 after the first vaccine or placebo injection was the time point for sampling. The CDR3 runs 14 residues. CDR1 and CDR2 (germline): ENHRY, SYGVKD. V lost 10 bases and J lost 1, with 16 bases in between. Clones were read by immunoSEQ multiplex PCR, and TCRdb kept only the in-frame ones, dropping some. Here the sample spans hundreds of thousands of clones, about 91% being singletons. The chain carries TRBV10-3 and TRBJ1-2; maybe TRBD1 (6 bases). This receptor was identified in a person aged 18-65 years who received the Ad26.COV2.S COVID-19 vaccine or a placebo. The material sequenced was peripheral blood, taken in a trial of Ad26.COV2.S vaccine versus placebo. In DNA, the CDR3 is TGTGCCAACTCACGGGACAAAATTAACTATGGCTACACCTTC. This codes for CANSRDKINYGYTF.